This is a list of T cell receptor beta chains from one sample in a study of T-cell reconstitution after alpha-beta-depleted transplantation in children. TCRdb reprocessed the PCR reads with MiXCR, giving one entry per CDR3 protein. There are 350,000 to 500,000 distinct CDR3 sequences in the sample; 43% occur only once, and around a quarter lies in the top ten. Sequences were derived from PBMCs, sampled before TCRalphabeta/CD19-depleted stem cell transplant. Source of these receptors: a girl aged 2-10 years with aplastic anemia, due to receive a stem cell transplant. CDR3s include the opening cysteine and the closing phenylalanine or tryptophan. A D gene is named only where the DNA matches it firmly. Rows may omit the clone size; those that give it use once, few, many or a size class.

TRBV18,TRBJ1-1,TRBD1,few,CASSPIQGGDTEAFF,TGTGCCAGCTCACCCATCCAGGGGGGGGACACTGAAGCTTTCTTT
TRBV20-1,TRBJ1-2,.,.,CSASRGDRRNTF,TGCAGTGCTAGTAGAGGAGACCGCCGGAACACCTTC
TRBV12-3/TRBV12-4,TRBJ2-1,.,once,CASSPRSYDEQFF,TGTGCCAGCAGCCCTCGGTCCTACGATGAGCAGTTCTTC
TRBV29-1,TRBJ2-3,.,.,CSVPLLSTDTQYF,TGCAGCGTGCCACTCTTAAGCACAGATACGCAGTATTTT
TRBV12-3/TRBV12-4,TRBJ1-2,TRBD1,.,CASSLGDREVGYTF,TGTGCCAGCAGTTTAGGTGACAGGGAGGTTGGCTACACCTTC
TRBV20-1,TRBJ2-5,TRBD2,many,CSARSGTSGAGETQYF,TGCAGTGCTAGATCTGGGACTAGCGGGGCCGGAGAGACCCAGTACTTC
TRBV9,TRBJ2-3,.,.,CASSDTTDTQYF,TGTGCCAGCAGCGATACTACAGATACGCAGTATTTT
TRBV6-1,TRBJ2-7,TRBD2,.,CASSRGREGSYEQYF,TGTGCCAGCAGTCGCGGGAGAGAGGGCTCCTACGAGCAGTACTTC
TRBV7-2,TRBJ1-1,.,many,CASSFANTEAFF,TGTGCCAGCAGCTTTGCGAACACTGAAGCTTTCTTT
TRBV18,TRBJ2-1,TRBD2,.,CASSPLAGENEQFF,TGTGCCAGCTCACCACTAGCGGGAGAAAATGAGCAGTTCTTC
TRBV5-5,TRBJ2-5,.,once,CASSLLWRDTSEETQYF,TGTGCCAGCAGCTTGCTCTGGCGGGACACGTCCGAAGAGACCCAGTACTTC